Following are 8 T cell receptor beta chains from one sample sequenced in a study of identical twins (dated by TCRdb to 2016 to 2018). To prepare the library, 5' RACE was applied. TCRdb shows the sequencer as Illumina HiSeq 2000. TCRdb reprocessed the public reads (quality trimming at Q25 with fastp, clone calling with MiXCR) and kept in-frame beta chains. Rows are unified per CDR3 protein, each entry keeping the most common DNA and genes. Present in this sample are about 690,000 distinct CDR3 sequences, around 5.7% of which were seen just once. The ten largest clones add up to roughly 1.6% of the sample. Material: naive T cells sorted from blood. Explained via the paper, the cell subset or site label denotes: cells isolated with a human naive T-cell isolation kit. These receptors were obtained from a man aged 18 to 29 in good health.

This clonotype has more than one count but fewer than ten. The chain couples TRBV6-1 to TRBJ2-7; unclear D gene. V lost 0 bases to trimming and J lost 0 bases, with 6 bases between them. CDR3 length equals 14 residues. From germline, CDR1 is MNHNS and CDR2 SASEGT. The chain's CDR3 is CASSEADLSYEQYV. CDR3 bases: TGTGCCAGCAGTGAAGCGGATCTCTCCTACGAGCAGTACGTC.

This clonotype was detected many times. The chain has TRBV5-1 and TRBJ2-3, with D tentatively TRBD2 (5 bases). Deletions cut 4 bases from V and 4 bases from J, with 16 bases between. CDR1 and CDR2 from the germline V gene are SGHRS and YFSETQ. The CDR3 runs 15 residues. CDR3 sequence: CASSPGVGVADTQYF. The CDR3, as DNA: TGCGCCAGCAGCCCTGGAGTGGGAGTCGCAGATACGCAGTATTTT.

This rearrangement joins TRBV12-3 or TRBV12-4 to TRBJ1-1; D unresolved. The CDR3 is 14 amino acids. Trimming took off 1 base at V and 4 bases at J, with 10 bases between the two ends. In nucleotides, the CDR3 is TGTGCCAGCAGTTTAGACGGAGGAGGCACTGAAGCTTTCTTT. It yields the protein CASSLDGGGTEAFF.

This clonotype has a count of ten or more. The chain links TRBV5-1 to TRBJ2-5; D is uncertain. The CDR3 contains 14 residues. Germline V CDR1 and CDR2: SGHRS, YFSETQ. V lost 4 bases and J lost 5, with 15 bases in between. CDR3 in amino acids: CASSLLPLAETQYF. The CDR3 DNA reads TGCGCCAGCAGCCTCCTCCCCCTCGCGGAGACCCAGTACTTC.

This clonotype was recorded many times. The V gene is TRBV20-1, the J gene TRBJ2-5; 7 bases are a match to TRBD1. The CDR3 is 14 residues long. V trimming: 5 bases; J trimming: 5 bases; junction bases outside the gene matches: 11. Germline assignment: CDR1 DFQATT and CDR2 SNEGSKA (reference sequence). The CDR3 DNA reads as TGCAGTGCTCCCGGGTGGGGACAGTGGGAGACCCAGTACTTC. Translating gives CSAPGWGQWETQYF.

This clonotype was detected ten times or more. The J gene is TRBJ2-5, the V gene TRBV5-6; no definite D call. This CDR3 has 11 amino acids. Germline V lookup: CDR1 SGHDT, CDR2 YYEEEE. The V end was cut by 5 bases, the J end by 3 bases, with 5 bases between. In nucleotides, the CDR3 is TGTGCCAGCAGATACAAAGAGACCCAGTACTTC. Translating it yields CASRYKETQYF.

This clonotype has at least ten counts. The CDR3 loop reads CASSLNRVEEQYF. Written as DNA, the CDR3 is TGTGCCAGCAGCCTGAACAGGGTCGAAGAGCAGTACTTC. V and J are TRBV7-2 and TRBJ2-7; D possibly corresponds to TRBD1 (6 bases). CDR1 and CDR2 from the germline V gene are SGHTA and FQGNSA. V was cut by 5 bases and J by 7 bases, with 15 bases left in between. The length of the CDR3 is 13 residues. Full variable domain (remainder filled in from reference TRBV7-2 and TRBJ2-7): GAGVSQSPSNKVTEKGKDVELRCDPISGHTALYWYRQSLGQGLEFLIYFQGNSAPDKSGLPSDRFSAERTGGSVSTLTIQRTQQEDSAVYLCASSLNRVEEQYFGPGTRLTVT.

This clonotype was seen at least ten times. V usage is TRBV20-1 and J usage is TRBJ2-3, with D unclear. The V and J ends lost 0 bases and 4 bases respectively, with 11 bases between them. Germline V gives CDR1 DFQATT, CDR2 SNEGSKA (reference sequence). The CDR3 covers 14 residues. The CDR3 nucleotides are TGCAGTGCTAGAGATGTGAGAGGATCAGATACGCAGTATTTT. Protein product: CSARDVRGSDTQYF.